This is a list of T cell receptor beta chains from one sample in a study of blood T cell repertoires in COVID-19. Clones were read by immunoSEQ multiplex PCR, and TCRdb kept only the in-frame ones, dropping some. The table includes 300,000 to 350,000 clones, more than 75% detected once. The material sequenced was PBMCs or T cells enriched from blood (not recorded which). These receptors were taken from a woman in her 30s who had recovered from COVID-19. Both conserved end residues are trimmed from each CDR3. Each record gives: clone size, J gene, V gene, CDR3 protein. Not every row has a clone size; where given, it reads once, few, many or a size class.

abundance: few
j_gene: TRBJ2-2
v_gene: TRBV9
CDR3aa: ASSGLAADGELF

abundance: NA
j_gene: TRBJ1-5
v_gene: TRBV19
CDR3aa: ASSTTGTLYQPQH

abundance: NA
j_gene: TRBJ2-7
v_gene: TRBV7-8
CDR3aa: ASSLEAGPYEQY

abundance: NA
j_gene: TRBJ1-6
v_gene: TRBV7-2
CDR3aa: ASSYTGTGGSPLH

abundance: NA
j_gene: TRBJ1-2
v_gene: TRBV9
CDR3aa: ASSAPGGYT

abundance: NA
j_gene: TRBJ2-1
v_gene: TRBV6-5
CDR3aa: ASSYSGTYSYNEQF

abundance: NA
j_gene: TRBJ2-1
v_gene: TRBV5-1
CDR3aa: ASSLAISGPSYNEQF

abundance: NA
j_gene: TRBJ1-4
v_gene: TRBV21-1
CDR3aa: ASHRTGWSEKLF

abundance: NA
j_gene: TRBJ1-1
v_gene: TRBV27
CDR3aa: ASSLAAGLNTEAF

abundance: few
j_gene: TRBJ1-1
v_gene: TRBV6-6
CDR3aa: ASSYQGIGTEAF

abundance: few
j_gene: TRBJ1-1
v_gene: TRBV27
CDR3aa: ASSSGDGPNTEAF

abundance: NA
j_gene: TRBJ1-2
v_gene: TRBV5-6
CDR3aa: ASRWTEGGYT

abundance: NA
j_gene: TRBJ2-1
v_gene: TRBV29-1
CDR3aa: SVPVGQGVTNEQF

abundance: few
j_gene: TRBJ2-2
v_gene: TRBV30
CDR3aa: AWTRVSGWRATGELF

abundance: once
j_gene: TRBJ1-3
v_gene: TRBV7-2
CDR3aa: ASSLDRGARGNTIY

abundance: NA
j_gene: TRBJ1-6
v_gene: TRBV27
CDR3aa: ASSLTGYNSPLH

abundance: NA
j_gene: TRBJ2-7
v_gene: TRBV7-9
CDR3aa: ASRQGTGSYEQY

abundance: NA
j_gene: TRBJ1-3
v_gene: TRBV9
CDR3aa: ASSVGQKPGNTIY

abundance: NA
j_gene: TRBJ2-3
v_gene: TRBV28
CDR3aa: ASSSSGTSGSTDTQY

abundance: NA
j_gene: TRBJ2-2
v_gene: TRBV15
CDR3aa: ATSREGGTGVTNTGELF

abundance: NA
j_gene: TRBJ1-4
v_gene: TRBV15
CDR3aa: ATSNRPGQGYEKLF

abundance: NA
j_gene: TRBJ1-5
v_gene: TRBV16
CDR3aa: ASTLDRAYQPQH

abundance: NA
j_gene: TRBJ2-7
v_gene: TRBV6-5
CDR3aa: ASSSPTEGSYEQY

abundance: NA
j_gene: TRBJ1-5
v_gene: TRBV9
CDR3aa: ASSGQGSQPQH

abundance: NA
j_gene: TRBJ1-6
v_gene: TRBV7-2
CDR3aa: ASSLYYNSPLH

abundance: few
j_gene: TRBJ1-4
v_gene: TRBV5-1
CDR3aa: ASSLVLGAEKLF

abundance: NA
j_gene: TRBJ2-7
v_gene: TRBV9
CDR3aa: ASSPQGFEQY

abundance: NA
j_gene: TRBJ2-6
v_gene: TRBV28
CDR3aa: ASTPGGTYGANVLT

abundance: NA
j_gene: TRBJ2-5
v_gene: TRBV5-4
CDR3aa: ASSLAGSETQY

abundance: NA
j_gene: TRBJ1-5
v_gene: TRBV24-1
CDR3aa: ATSDTRAWGGSNQPQH

abundance: once
j_gene: TRBJ1-1
v_gene: TRBV12-3/TRBV12-4
CDR3aa: ASRPPGGMEAF

abundance: NA
j_gene: TRBJ2-3
v_gene: TRBV11-2
CDR3aa: ASSLEWSVVDTQY

abundance: NA
j_gene: TRBJ1-1
v_gene: TRBV5-4
CDR3aa: ASSFYQALPTEAF

abundance: NA
j_gene: TRBJ1-2
v_gene: TRBV6-2/TRBV6-3
CDR3aa: ASSSQGGRYGYT

abundance: NA
j_gene: TRBJ1-2
v_gene: TRBV14
CDR3aa: ASSRSASTDSSYGYT